The 22 T cell receptor beta chains given below trace back to one sample, sequenced in a study of T cell repertoires in cytomegalovirus infection. Each CDR3 protein gets one entry after TCRdb re-called the reads with MiXCR. The table shows around 770,000 distinct CDR3 sequences, with almost 30% occurring only once. Which antigens these TCRs recognize remains unknown. The sequences come from cultured CD8+ T cells from PBMCs, collected from culture after CMV antigen stimulation. The origin of the receptors is a human donor in good health (CMV status not recorded). Some clones in this sample may be carry-over from other donors' samples.

A few counts support this clonotype. CDR3 protein: CASSYRTQVYGYTF. CDR3 in DNA: TGTGCCAGCAGTTACAGGACTCAGGTCTATGGCTACACCTTC. The chain combines TRBV6-5 with TRBJ1-2; D gene unclear. V was trimmed by 2 bases and J by 4 bases, leaving 11 bases between them. Germline CDR1 and CDR2: MNHEY and SVGAGI. The CDR3 has 14 amino acids.

The CDR3 spells CASSENRGYEQYV. The CDR3 DNA follows: TGTGCCAGCAGTGAAAACAGGGGCTACGAGCAGTACGTC. The chain links TRBV6-1 to TRBJ2-7; TRBD1 matches at 7 bases. The length of the CDR3 is 13 residues. V lost 2 bases, J lost 3 bases, and 1 base stayed unmatched. CDR1 and CDR2 from the germline V gene are MNHNS and SASEGT.

The chain recombines TRBV4-1 with TRBJ1-1; the D gene is possibly TRBD1 (6 bases). This CDR3 contains 16 residues. Germline CDR1 and CDR2: MGHRA and YSYEKL. Between the trimmed V and J ends, which lost 1 base and 1 base, there was a span of 13 bases. The DNA for the CDR3 is TGCGCCAGCAGCCAAGGCCCGGGGGGCGAGAACACTGAAGCTTTCTTT. Its protein product is CASSQGPGGENTEAFF.

The CDR3 bases are TGTGCCAGCATGTTACTTCAGGGGGCTTTTGGTGAGCAGTTCTTC. Protein sequence: CASMLLQGAFGEQFF. The rearrangement uses TRBV6-1 and TRBJ2-1, with TRBD1 identical over 8 bases. The CDR3 has 15 residues. Trimming removed 7 bases from V and 9 bases from J; junction bases left unmatched: 14. Germline V gene lookup returns CDR1 MNHNS and CDR2 SASEGT.

This clonotype was found a few times. The genes are TRBV5-4 and TRBJ1-2; 7 nucleotides match TRBD1. The germline V gene encodes CDR1 SGHNT and CDR2 YYREEE (reference sequence). CDR3 length: 14 residues. Losses at the gene ends were 3 bases for V and 4 bases for J; bases not matched to a gene: 6. The CDR3, as DNA: TGTGCCAGCAGCTCAGGACAGGAGAGCTATGGCTACACCTTC. This gives the protein CASSSGQESYGYTF. Full variable domain (remainder filled in from reference TRBV5-4 and TRBJ1-2): ETGVTQSPTHLIKTRGQQVTLRCSSQSGHNTVSWYQQALGQGPQFIFQYYREEENGRGNFPPRFSGLQFPNYSSELNVNALELDDSALYLCASSSGQESYGYTFGSGTRLTVV.

The chain couples TRBV25-1 to TRBJ1-3; D uncertain. Germline CDR1 is MGHDK and CDR2 is SYGVNS. This CDR3 comprises 15 residues. The V and J ends lost 1 base and 6 bases respectively, with 13 bases between them. CDR3 in amino acids: CASSESKVPENTIYF. As DNA, the CDR3 is TGTGCCAGCAGTGAATCTAAGGTGCCTGAAAACACCATATATTTT.

V usage is TRBV28 and J usage is TRBJ2-4, with 9 bases matching TRBD1. V lost 8 bases, J lost 6 bases, and 8 bases stayed unmatched. Germline V gives CDR1 MDHEN, CDR2 SYDVKM. This CDR3 has 14 amino acids. The CDR3: CASRTGEVGNIQYF. The CDR3 nucleotides read TGTGCCAGCCGGACAGGGGAGGTTGGAAACATTCAGTACTTC. The entire variable domain, with the rest obtained from reference TRBV28 and TRBJ2-4, is as follows: DVKVTQSSRYLVKRTGEKVFLECVQDMDHENMFWYRQDPGLGLRLIYFSYDVKMKEKGDIPEGYSVSREKKERFSLILESASTNQTSMYLCASRTGEVGNIQYFGAGTRLSVL.

The chain couples TRBV24-1 to TRBJ1-1; D unclear. V shed 7 bases and J shed 6 bases, with 14 bases lying between them. From germline, CDR1 is KGHDR and CDR2 SFDVKD. The CDR3 extends over 13 amino acids. In nucleotides, the CDR3 is TGTGCCACCAGGACTCGGCCGGAGCCTGAAGCTTTCTTT. Protein: CATRTRPEPEAFF.

The rearrangement joins TRBV7-2 to TRBJ2-1, with D maybe TRBD2 (5 bases). Germline CDR1 SGHTA, CDR2 FQGNSA. CDR3 length: 11 residues. Trimming removed 8 bases at V and 9 bases at J, with 11 bases between. CDR3 in DNA: TGTGCCAGCCTTGACGAGGGTGAGCAGTTCTTC. Translated: CASLDEGEQFF.

This clonotype was seen a handful of times. The chain carries TRBV7-8 and TRBJ1-2; D not certain. Germline V CDR1 and CDR2: SGHVS, FQNEAQ. The V and J ends lost 5 bases and 7 bases respectively, with 23 bases between them. CDR3 length: 16 amino acids. The CDR3 loop reads CASSPRRGPGPGGYTF. The CDR3 DNA is TGTGCCAGCAGCCCCCGACGAGGGCCAGGCCCTGGTGGCTACACCTTC. Using reference TRBV7-8 and TRBJ1-2 for the parts outside the CDR3, the full variable domain is GAGVSQSPRYKVAKRGQDVALRCDPISGHVSLFWYQQALGQGPEFLTYFQNEAQLDKSGLPSDRFFAERPEGSVSTLKIQRTQQEDSAVYLCASSPRRGPGPGGYTFGSGTRLTVV.

Only a few counts were recorded for this clonotype. The chain recombines TRBV10-3 with TRBJ2-1; no clear D. Germline V lookup: CDR1 ENHRY, CDR2 SYGVKD. V was cut by 3 bases and J by 4 bases, with 13 bases left in between. This CDR3 is built from 15 residues. The CDR3 nucleotides are TGTGCCATCAGTGATCCGGACGGCTCATACAATGAGCAGTTCTTC. It is translated as CAISDPDGSYNEQFF.

The chain couples TRBV2 to TRBJ2-5, with D perhaps matching TRBD2 (7 bases). The V gene lost 11 bases and the J gene lost 4 bases, with 17 bases spanning the gap. Germline V gene data show CDR1 as SNHLY and CDR2 as FYNNEI. The CDR3 runs to 13 residues. CDR3 bases: TGTGCCGGGGGGGGCGGGAGAGGAGAGACCCAGTACTTC. This translates into CAGGGGRGETQYF.

Ten or more counts support this clonotype. The chain carries TRBV27 and TRBJ1-1; a weak D match, TRBD1 (5 bases). The V and J ends lost 2 bases and 2 bases respectively, with 9 bases between them. CDR1 MNHEY and CDR2 SMNVEV come from the germline V gene (reference sequence). This CDR3 comprises 14 residues. CDR3 DNA: TGTGCCAGCAGTTTAGGGGCTCTTAACACTGAAGCTTTCTTT. It translates to CASSLGALNTEAFF.

The chain carries TRBV7-2 and TRBJ2-7; 14 bases are a match to TRBD2. Germline loops: CDR1 SGHTA, CDR2 FQGNSA. With 2 bases clipped from V and 5 bases from J, the junction kept 5 bases outside the gene matches. The length of the CDR3 is 16 residues. The CDR3 spells CASSLRLAGGPDEQYF. Written as DNA, the CDR3 is TGTGCCAGCAGCTTAAGACTAGCGGGGGGGCCGGACGAGCAGTACTTC.

This sequence joins TRBV7-2 and TRBJ1-2; 7 nucleotides match TRBD1. The CDR3 length is 13 residues. The trim removed 5 bases at V and 7 bases at J, leaving 7 bases unmatched. Germline loops: CDR1 SGHTA, CDR2 FQGNSA. The CDR3 loop is CASSQGGGGGYTF. DNA of the CDR3: TGTGCCAGCAGCCAGGGAGGGGGCGGTGGCTACACCTTC.

The V call is TRBV9, the J call TRBJ2-1; D is uncertain. The CDR3 is 13 amino acids. Trimming stripped 4 bases from V and 12 bases from J, with 17 bases between. The germline V gene encodes CDR1 SGDLS and CDR2 YYNGEE. CDR3 amino acids: CASSPQDELGQFF. In DNA, the CDR3 is TGTGCCAGCAGCCCCCAAGATGAGCTCGGGCAGTTCTTC.

There are many counts of this clonotype. The V call is TRBV12-3 or TRBV12-4, the J call TRBJ2-5, with 10 bases fitting TRBD2. V trimming: 8 bases; J trimming: 4 bases; junction bases outside the gene matches: 10. This CDR3 has 15 residues. Written as DNA, the CDR3 is TGTGCCAGCGCACCCGGGACTAGCGTAGGAGAGACCCAGTACTTC. The encoded protein is CASAPGTSVGETQYF.

The rearrangement uses TRBV19 and TRBJ1-2; 7 nucleotides match TRBD1. CDR3 size: 14 residues. V lost 4 bases, J lost 10 bases, and 12 bases stayed unmatched. The germline V gene has CDR1 LNHDA and CDR2 SQIVND (reference sequence). Here the CDR3 reads CASSTDRAGDDYTF. Written as DNA, the CDR3 is TGTGCCAGTAGTACAGACAGGGCTGGAGACGACTACACCTTC.

This clonotype came up once. The rearrangement joins TRBV2 to TRBJ1-1, with D possibly TRBD1 on 6 matching bases. The germline V gene has CDR1 SNHLY and CDR2 FYNNEI. This CDR3 has 14 residues. The V and J ends lost 2 bases and 3 bases respectively, with 10 bases between them. In DNA form, the CDR3 reads TGTGCCAGCAGTGAACTAGGACAGTACACTGAAGCTTTCTTT. Translated: CASSELGQYTEAFF.

This clonotype came up many times. The CDR3 spells CASRNDRFTEAFF. CDR3 coding DNA: TGTGCCAGCAGGAACGACAGATTCACTGAAGCTTTCTTT. The rearrangement joins TRBV7-2 to TRBJ1-1; tentatively, D is TRBD1 (5 bases). The V end lost 6 bases, the J end lost 4 bases, and 12 bases lay between the germline ends. CDR3 length equals 13 residues. Germline values: CDR1 SGHTA, CDR2 FQGNSA.

This rearrangement joins TRBV2 to TRBJ2-2; D remains unclear. The CDR3 has 12 amino acids. The V gene's germline CDR1 is SNHLY and CDR2 FYNNEI. V shed 9 bases and J shed 3 bases, with 8 bases lying between them. The CDR3 loop reads CARRAYTGELFF. As DNA, the CDR3 is TGTGCCAGAAGAGCCTACACCGGGGAGCTGTTTTTT. Looking up the rest from reference TRBV2 and TRBJ2-2 gives the full variable domain: EPEVTQTPSHQVTQMGQEVILRCVPISNHLYFYWYRQILGQKVEFLVSFYNNEISEKSEIFDDQFSVERPDGSNFTLKIRSTKLEDSAMYFCARRAYTGELFFGEGSRLTVL.

The sample holds a few counts of this clonotype. This chain joins TRBV7-9 and TRBJ1-1, with D possibly matching TRBD1 (5 bases). This CDR3 has 15 residues. Germline V lookup: CDR1 SEHNR, CDR2 FQNEAQ (reference sequence). V gave up 2 bases and J gave up 3 bases, with 13 bases separating them. The CDR3 protein is CASSLLGQPHTEAFF. The CDR3 DNA reads as TGTGCCAGCAGCTTACTGGGGCAGCCGCACACTGAAGCTTTCTTT.